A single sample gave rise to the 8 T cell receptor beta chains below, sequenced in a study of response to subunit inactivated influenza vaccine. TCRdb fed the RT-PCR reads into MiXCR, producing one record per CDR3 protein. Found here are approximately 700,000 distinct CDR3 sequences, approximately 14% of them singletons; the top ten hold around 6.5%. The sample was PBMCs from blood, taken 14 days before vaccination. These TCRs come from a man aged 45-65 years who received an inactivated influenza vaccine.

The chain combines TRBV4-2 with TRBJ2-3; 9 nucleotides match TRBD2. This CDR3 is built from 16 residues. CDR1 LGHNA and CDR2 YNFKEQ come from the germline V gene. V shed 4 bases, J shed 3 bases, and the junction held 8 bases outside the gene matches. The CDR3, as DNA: TGTGCCAGCAGCCCCCGGGGAGCGGGGGGAACAGATACGCAGTATTTT. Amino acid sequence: CASSPRGAGGTDTQYF.

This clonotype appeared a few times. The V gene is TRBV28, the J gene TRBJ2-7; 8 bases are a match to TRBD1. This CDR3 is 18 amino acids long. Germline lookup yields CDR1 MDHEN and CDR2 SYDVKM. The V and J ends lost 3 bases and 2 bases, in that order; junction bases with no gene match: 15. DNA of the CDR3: TGTGCCAGCAGTTTTGAAACAGGGGGAAAAGGGTGGGCCTACGAGCAGTACTTC. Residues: CASSFETGGKGWAYEQYF.

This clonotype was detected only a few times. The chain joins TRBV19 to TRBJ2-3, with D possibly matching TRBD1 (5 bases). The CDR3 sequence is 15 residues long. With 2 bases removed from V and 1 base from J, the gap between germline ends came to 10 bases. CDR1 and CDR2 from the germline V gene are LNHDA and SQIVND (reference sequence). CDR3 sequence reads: CASSINRWGTDTQYF. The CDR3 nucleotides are TGTGCCAGTAGTATAAACAGGTGGGGCACAGATACGCAGTATTTT.

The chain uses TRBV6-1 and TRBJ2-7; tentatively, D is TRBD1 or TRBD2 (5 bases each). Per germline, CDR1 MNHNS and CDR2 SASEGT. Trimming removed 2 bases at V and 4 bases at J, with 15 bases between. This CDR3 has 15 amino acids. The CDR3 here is CASSEPGPGRYEQYF. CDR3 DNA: TGTGCCAGCAGTGAACCCGGCCCGGGGCGGTACGAGCAGTACTTC.

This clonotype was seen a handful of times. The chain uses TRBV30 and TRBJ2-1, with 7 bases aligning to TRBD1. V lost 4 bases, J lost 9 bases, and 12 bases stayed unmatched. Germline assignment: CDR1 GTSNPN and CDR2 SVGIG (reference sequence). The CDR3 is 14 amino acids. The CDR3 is CAWIRKGGAGEQFF. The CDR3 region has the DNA TGTGCCTGGATTAGAAAAGGGGGCGCGGGTGAGCAGTTCTTC. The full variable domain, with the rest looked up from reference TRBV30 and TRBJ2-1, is SQTIHQWPATLVQPVGSPLSLECTVEGTSNPNLYWYRQAAGRGLQLLFYSVGIGQISSEVPQNLSASRPQDRQFILSSKKLLLSDSGFYLCAWIRKGGAGEQFFGPGTRLTVL.

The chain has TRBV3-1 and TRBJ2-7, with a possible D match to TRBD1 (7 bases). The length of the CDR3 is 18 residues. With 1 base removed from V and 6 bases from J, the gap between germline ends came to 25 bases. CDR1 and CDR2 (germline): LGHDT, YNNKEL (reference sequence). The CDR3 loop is CASSQVYRDSWGEAEQYF. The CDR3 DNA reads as TGTGCCAGCAGCCAAGTTTACCGGGACAGTTGGGGGGAAGCCGAGCAGTACTTC.

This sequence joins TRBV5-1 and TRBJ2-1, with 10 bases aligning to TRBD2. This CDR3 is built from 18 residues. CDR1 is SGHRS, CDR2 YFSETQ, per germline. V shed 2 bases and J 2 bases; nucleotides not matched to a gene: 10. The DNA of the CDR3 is TGCGCCAGCAGCTTCGAAAGCGGGAGGGCCGACCCCTACAATGAGCAGTTCTTC. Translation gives CASSFESGRADPYNEQFF.

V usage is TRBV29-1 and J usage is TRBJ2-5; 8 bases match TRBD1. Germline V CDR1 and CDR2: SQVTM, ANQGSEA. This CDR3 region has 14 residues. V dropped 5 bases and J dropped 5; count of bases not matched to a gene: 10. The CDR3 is CSVTGTGGRETQYF. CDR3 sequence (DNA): TGCAGCGTTACGGGGACAGGTGGGAGGGAGACCCAGTACTTC.